The T cell receptor (beta chain) under discussion was sequenced for a study of blood T cell repertoires in COVID-19. For the study at large: T cells, B-cell-depleted T cells, or PBMCs supplied cDNA or gDNA.

Per germline, CDR1 KGHSH and CDR2 LQKENI. V shed 5 bases and J shed 3 bases, with 10 bases lying between them. This CDR3 has 14 residues. Original processing methods: Researchers report that nucleated cell counts were estimated from reference gene primer amplification. Only in-frame clones appear in the TCRdb table, and some are missing; sequencing was by immunoSEQ multiplex PCR. V and J calls plus clone size are reproduced from that table; the DNA served to infer D and trimming. Counted here are about 250,000 clones, roughly nine tenths occurring once; the ten biggest clones make up approximately 0.85%.

The chain recombines TRBV18 with TRBJ1-4, with D tentatively TRBD1 (5 bases). The sequencing input was peripheral blood. This receptor was identified in a woman aged 40 to 55 who had recovered from COVID-19. The CDR3 bases are TGTGCCAGCTCAGCCGGGACTGCTAATGAAAAACTGTTTTTT. It codes for CASSAGTANEKLFF.